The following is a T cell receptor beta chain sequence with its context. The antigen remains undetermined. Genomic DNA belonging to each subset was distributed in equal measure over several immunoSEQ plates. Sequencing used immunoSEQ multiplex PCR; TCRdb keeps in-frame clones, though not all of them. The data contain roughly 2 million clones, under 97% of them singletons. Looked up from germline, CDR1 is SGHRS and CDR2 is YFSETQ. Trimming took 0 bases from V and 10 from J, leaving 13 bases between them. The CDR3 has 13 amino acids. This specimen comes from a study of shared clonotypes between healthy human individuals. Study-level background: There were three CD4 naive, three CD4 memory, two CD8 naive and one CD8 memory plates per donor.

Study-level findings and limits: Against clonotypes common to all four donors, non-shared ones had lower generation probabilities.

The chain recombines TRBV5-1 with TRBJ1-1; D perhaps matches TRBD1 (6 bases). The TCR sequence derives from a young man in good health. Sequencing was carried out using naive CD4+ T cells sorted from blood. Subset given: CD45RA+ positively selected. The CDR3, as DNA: TGCGCCAGCAGCTTGGGGGACAACCTTCCAGCTTTCTTT. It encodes CASSLGDNLPAFF.